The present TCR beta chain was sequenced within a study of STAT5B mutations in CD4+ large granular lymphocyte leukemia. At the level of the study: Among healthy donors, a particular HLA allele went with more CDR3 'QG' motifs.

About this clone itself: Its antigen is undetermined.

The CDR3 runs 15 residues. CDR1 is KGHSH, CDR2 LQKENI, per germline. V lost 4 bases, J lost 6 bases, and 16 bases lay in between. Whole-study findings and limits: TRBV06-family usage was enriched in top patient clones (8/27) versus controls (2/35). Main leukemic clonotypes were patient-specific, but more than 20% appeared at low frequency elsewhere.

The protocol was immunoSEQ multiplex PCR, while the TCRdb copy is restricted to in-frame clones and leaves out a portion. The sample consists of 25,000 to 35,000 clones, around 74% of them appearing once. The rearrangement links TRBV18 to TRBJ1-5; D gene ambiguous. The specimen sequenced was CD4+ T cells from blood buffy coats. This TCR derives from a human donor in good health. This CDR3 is CASSLLQEGGQPQHF. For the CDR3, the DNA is TGTGCCAGCTCACTTCTTCAGGAAGGAGGTCAGCCCCAGCATTTT.